Below are 13 T cell receptor beta chains sequenced from a single sample in a study of blood T cell repertoires in COVID-19. Data came from immunoSEQ multiplex PCR; TCRdb stores just in-frame clones and leaves some out. The sample has some 270,000 clones, almost 85% seen once; the top ten hold 9.1%. The source material was PBMCs or T cells enriched from blood (not recorded which). These receptors were collected from a woman aged 45-59 years with acute COVID-19.

The rearrangement links TRBV19 to TRBJ1-6; TRBD1 aligns across 7 bases. The V gene end was trimmed by 9 bases and the J gene end by 6 bases; junction bases not matched to a gene: 2. Germline CDR1 is LNHDA and CDR2 is SQIVND (reference sequence). CDR3 length equals 12 residues. The CDR3 protein is CASRQGNSPLHF. The CDR3 DNA follows: TGTGCCAGCAGACAGGGTAATTCACCCCTCCACTTT.

In DNA, the CDR3 is TGTGCCATCAGTGAGTCTATGACAGTTAATCAGCCCCAGCATTTT. Translating it yields CAISESMTVNQPQHF. This chain links TRBV10-3 with TRBJ1-5; weak D call: TRBD1 (5 bases). V was trimmed by 0 bases and J by 4 bases, leaving 10 bases between them. Looked up from germline, CDR1 is ENHRY and CDR2 is SYGVKD. CDR3 length: 15 amino acids.

The V call is TRBV7-8, the J call TRBJ2-2, with 7 bases fitting TRBD1. This CDR3 region has 17 residues. Germline assignment: CDR1 SGHVS and CDR2 FQNEAQ. The junction had 7 bases not matched to a gene; V was cut back by 0 bases and J by 3 bases. This CDR3 reads CASSLAETGPYTGELFF. In DNA form, the CDR3 reads TGTGCCAGCAGCTTAGCGGAGACAGGGCCTTACACCGGGGAGCTGTTTTTT. Using reference TRBV7-8 and TRBJ2-2 for the parts outside the CDR3, the full variable domain is GAGVSQSPRYKVAKRGQDVALRCDPISGHVSLFWYQQALGQGPEFLTYFQNEAQLDKSGLPSDRFFAERPEGSVSTLKIQRTQQEDSAVYLCASSLAETGPYTGELFFGEGSRLTVL.

The chain recombines TRBV11-2 with TRBJ2-7, with 10 bases matching TRBD1. This CDR3 has 15 residues. Unmatched junction bases numbered 2, after V lost 1 base and J lost 2 bases. In germline, CDR1 is SGHAT, CDR2 FQNNGV. DNA for the CDR3: TGTGCCAGCAGCTTAGCGGGACAGGGGACCTACGAGCAGTACTTC. Its translation: CASSLAGQGTYEQYF.

V gene TRBV7-8 combines with J gene TRBJ1-6; D is possibly TRBD1 (5 bases). V lost 5 bases and J lost 9, with 11 bases in between. CDR1 is SGHVS, CDR2 FQNEAQ, per germline. The length of the CDR3 is 13 residues. CDR3: CASSTGVGSPLHF. Written as DNA, the CDR3 is TGTGCCAGCAGCACAGGCGTGGGTTCACCCCTCCACTTT.

This chain uses TRBV10-3 with TRBJ2-3, with 7 positions matching TRBD2. The V segment lost 8 bases and the J segment 2 bases; nucleotides outside the gene matches: 4. The CDR3 has 13 residues. The germline CDR1 and CDR2 sequences are ENHRY and SYGVKD. The CDR3 DNA sequence: TGTGCCATCGGGGGGGAAACCACAGATACGCAGTATTTT. This encodes CAIGGETTDTQYF.

This clone was recorded once. The chain carries TRBV24-1 and TRBJ2-1; 13 nucleotides line up with TRBD2. CDR1 and CDR2 from the germline V gene are KGHDR and SFDVKD. V shed 4 bases and J 6 bases; nucleotides not matched to a gene: 5. CDR3 length: 16 amino acids. CDR3 sequence: CATSDPTSGGFNEQFF. DNA for the CDR3: TGTGCCACCAGTGACCCGACTAGCGGGGGGTTCAATGAGCAGTTCTTC.

The chain is built from TRBV6-5 and TRBJ1-2, with D possibly TRBD1 on 5 matching bases. CDR3 length equals 16 residues. Germline assignment: CDR1 MNHEY and CDR2 SVGAGI. Trimming removed 0 bases at V and 0 bases at J, with 11 bases between. The chain's CDR3 is CASSYSTGGANYGYTF. The CDR3 nucleotides are TGTGCCAGCAGTTACTCGACTGGAGGGGCTAACTATGGCTACACCTTC.

CDR3 protein: CASSQGNRANYGYTF. In DNA form, the CDR3 reads TGCGCCAGCAGCCAAGGCAACAGGGCGAACTATGGCTACACCTTC. The chain recombines TRBV4-3 with TRBJ1-2; TRBD1 is a possible D gene (6 bases). Germline V gene lookup returns CDR1 LGHNA and CDR2 YSLEER. Between the trimmed V and J ends, which lost 1 base and 2 bases, there was a span of 11 bases. CDR3 length equals 15 residues.

This chain joins TRBV7-3 and TRBJ1-2, with a tentative D call TRBD1 (6 bases). The germline V gene has CDR1 SGHTA and CDR2 FQGTGA. V gave up 2 bases and J gave up 2 bases, with 12 bases separating them. The CDR3 is 15 amino acids. As DNA, the CDR3 is TGTGCCAGCAGCTTACAGGGGCCGTTAAACTATGGCTACACCTTC. Translation gives CASSLQGPLNYGYTF.

V and J are TRBV6-2 or TRBV6-3 and TRBJ2-1; TRBD2 is a possible D gene (5 bases). Germline CDR1 reads MNHEY; CDR2 reads SVGEGT. Trimming left V 6 bases short and J 7 bases short, with 25 bases between. This CDR3 has 17 residues. The CDR3 reads CASSLRTWRANVNEQFF. In DNA, the CDR3 is TGTGCCAGCAGCCTCCGAACGTGGCGGGCCAATGTGAATGAGCAGTTCTTC.

The chain links TRBV7-8 to TRBJ2-2; D is undetermined. The CDR3 contains 13 residues. The V gene lost 0 bases and the J gene lost 8 bases, with 7 bases spanning the gap. Looked up from germline, CDR1 is SGHVS and CDR2 is FQNEAQ. CDR3 region: CASSLASVGELFF. The CDR3, as DNA: TGTGCCAGCAGCTTAGCTTCGGTAGGGGAGCTGTTTTTT. Full variable domain (missing parts from reference TRBV7-8 and TRBJ2-2): GAGVSQSPRYKVAKRGQDVALRCDPISGHVSLFWYQQALGQGPEFLTYFQNEAQLDKSGLPSDRFFAERPEGSVSTLKIQRTQQEDSAVYLCASSLASVGELFFGEGSRLTVL.

The genes are TRBV6-2 or TRBV6-3 and TRBJ1-4; 8 bases match TRBD1. CDR1 MNHEY and CDR2 SVGEGT come from the germline V gene. Trimming took 4 bases from V and 7 from J; bases not matched to a gene: 5. This CDR3 has 14 residues. The CDR3 here is CASSSGGAGEKLFF. Here the CDR3 DNA reads TGTGCCAGCAGTTCAGGGGGCGCCGGTGAAAAACTGTTTTTT.